This TCR beta chain was sequenced in a study of shared clonotypes between healthy human individuals. Study summary: CD4 naive and memory got three plates each, CD8 naive two, CD8 memory one.

In replicate PCRs of sorted subsets, around 200 ng DNA, approximately 32,000 T cell genomes, was used. Assay: immunoSEQ multiplex PCR; the TCRdb copy retains only in-frame clones and omits some. The sample has 1.5 million to 2.5 million clones; about 95% are singletons. Concerning this clone itself: Its antigen is not known.

As defined, naive CD8 cells were CD45RO-negative and positively selected for CCR7, with terminally differentiated effector memory CD45RA+ cells excluded. CDR3 length: 15 amino acids. Trimming took off 4 bases at V and 3 bases at J, with 16 bases between the two ends. CDR1 and CDR2 from the germline V gene are MGHRA and YSYEKL. Broader study findings: Generation probability values for non-shared clonotypes were lower than those for clonotypes shared by all four donors. Among a handful of donors, 4.5% to 5.5% of naive CD4 clonotypes were found in common.

The chain employs TRBV4-1 and TRBJ2-7, with D possibly called TRBD1 or TRBD2 (5 bases each). Sequenced sample: naive CD8+ T cells sorted from blood. The sequence derives from a man younger than 35 in good health. The CDR3 is CASSRGWGRDYEQYF. The CDR3 DNA reads as TGCGCCAGCAGCCGTGGGTGGGGACGGGACTACGAGCAGTACTTC.